This T cell receptor beta chain was sequenced during a study of spatial heterogeneity in lung cancer. Regarding the study as a whole: More often at tumor resection than at routine follow-up, ubiquitous expanded tumor TCRs were detected in the blood.

This clonotype occurred many times. Its antigen is not identified. The presence of a unique molecular identifier marked each TCR cDNA molecule. MiXCR was run by TCRdb on the 5' RACE reads, yielding one entry per CDR3 protein. The sample records around 40,000 distinct CDR3 sequences, 5.2% being singletons. Time point here: sample taken at primary tumor resection. TCRs were sequenced from unsorted whole RNA of tumor, nontumor lung or PBMC. The sample here was PBMCs, taken at surgery. This TCR was sampled from a female donor with early-stage non-small cell lung cancer.

CDR3 in amino acids: CASSVVRGKQYF. The DNA for the CDR3 is TGTGCCAGCAGTGTAGTTCGGGGGAAGCAGTACTTC. The V and J genes are TRBV25-1 and TRBJ2-7; TRBD2 might be the D (6 bases). The CDR3 length is 12 residues. From germline, CDR1 is MGHDK and CDR2 SYGVNS. The ends were cut back, 4 bases at V and 8 bases at J, with 12 bases in the middle.